The source of this T cell receptor (beta chain) is a study of spatial heterogeneity in lung cancer. Whole-study findings and limits: More often at tumor resection than at routine follow-up, ubiquitous expanded tumor TCRs were detected in the blood.

Germline CDR1 is SQVTM and CDR2 is ANQGSEA. Trimming took off 3 bases at V and 6 bases at J, with 17 bases between the two ends. This CDR3 is 14 amino acids long. Time point here: sample taken at primary tumor resection. Whole RNA, which was extracted from tumor, nontumor lung tissue or frozen PBMC, was sequenced without any cell sorting. The donor group consisted of under 90 patients who had untreated, early-stage non-small cell lung cancer. TCR cDNA molecules each had a unique molecular identifier. TCRdb processed the 5' RACE reads anew with MiXCR; each CDR3 protein has one entry. The profile covers over 14,000 distinct CDR3 sequences, with 11% appearing a single time and 30% to 35% taken by the ten largest. This clonotype is medium-sized within its sample. Its antigen is undetermined.

The TCR was taken from a female donor with early-stage non-small cell lung cancer. Sample: PBMCs, taken at surgery. The J gene is TRBJ1-2, the V gene TRBV29-1; D remains ambiguous. CDR3 loop: CSVEARYSPNGYTF. In nucleotides, the CDR3 is TGCAGCGTTGAGGCGAGGTATTCTCCAAATGGCTACACCTTC. The full variable domain, completed using reference TRBV29-1 and TRBJ1-2, is SAVISQKPSRDICQRGTSLTIQCQVDSQVTMMFWYRQQPGQSLTLIATANQGSEATYESGFVIDKFPISRPNLTFSTLTVSNMSPEDSSIYLCSVEARYSPNGYTFGSGTRLTVV.